Described below is a single TCR beta chain sequence and its context. The antigen is undetermined. This sample is drawn from a study of human T cells and chemical hapten exposure. Study information: A patient group, mainly female, showed alopecia areata, totalis or universalis.

The time point denotes: patch test 1, 2 weeks after DPC sensitization. The treatment denotes: therapeutic diphenylcyclopropenone sensitization with weekly scalp DPC. Suited to DPC and affected by alopecia, the donors ranged from 18 to 70 years old. The CDR3 totals 14 residues. Looked up from germline, CDR1 is MNHNS and CDR2 is SASEGT. V was pared by 2 bases and J by 10 bases, with 17 bases between. Study-level results: The formation of large CDR3 similarity clusters by expanded TCRs significantly exceeded that of controls.

In the authors' workflow: Samples held a median of around 100,000 TCRs, range 23,224–690,600. TCRdb re-analysed the RACE reads in MiXCR, keeping a single row per CDR3 protein. Clone size and V and J calls follow TCRdb, not the original study. The table has about 99,000 distinct CDR3 sequences, about an eighth seen once. This chain uses TRBV6-1 with TRBJ1-2, with D perhaps TRBD1 (5 bases). The sample consisted of whole blood, taken in connection with sensitization to the hapten diphenylcyclopropenone (DPC). The receptor's source is a woman between 40 and 50 years old with alopecia areata. Some clones in this sample may be carry-over from other donors' samples. The CDR3 DNA follows: TGTGCCAGCAGTGAATTGACAGATCGAATGGTCTACACCTTC. Encoded protein: CASSELTDRMVYTF.